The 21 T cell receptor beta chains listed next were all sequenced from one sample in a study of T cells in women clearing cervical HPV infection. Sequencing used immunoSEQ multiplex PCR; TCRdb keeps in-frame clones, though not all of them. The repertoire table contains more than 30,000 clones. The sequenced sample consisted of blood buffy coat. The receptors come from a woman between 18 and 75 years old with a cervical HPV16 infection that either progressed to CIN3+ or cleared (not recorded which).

The part of the CDR3 DNA that was read is TGTGCCTGGAGCGGAACAGGGGGCGCGTATGGC. Translation gives CAWSGTGGAYG. In full, the CDR3 reads CAWSGTGGAYGYTF. The V gene is TRBV30, the J gene TRBJ1-2; 9 nucleotides line up with TRBD1. The read ends 3 residues shy of where the CDR3 ends; the end is completed using the germline J gene. The V gene end was trimmed by 3 bases and the J gene end by 5 bases; junction bases not matched to a gene: 7. The CDR3 is 14 amino acids. Germline CDR1 GTSNPN, CDR2 SVGIG (reference sequence).

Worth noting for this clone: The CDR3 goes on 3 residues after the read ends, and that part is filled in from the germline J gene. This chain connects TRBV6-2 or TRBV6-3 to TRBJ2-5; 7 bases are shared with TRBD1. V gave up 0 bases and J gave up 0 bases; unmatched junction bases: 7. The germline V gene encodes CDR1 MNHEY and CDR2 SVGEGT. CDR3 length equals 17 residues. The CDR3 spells CASSYSNVDRDQETQYF. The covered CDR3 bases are TGTGCCAGCAGTTACTCTAACGTCGACAGGGACCAAGAGACC.

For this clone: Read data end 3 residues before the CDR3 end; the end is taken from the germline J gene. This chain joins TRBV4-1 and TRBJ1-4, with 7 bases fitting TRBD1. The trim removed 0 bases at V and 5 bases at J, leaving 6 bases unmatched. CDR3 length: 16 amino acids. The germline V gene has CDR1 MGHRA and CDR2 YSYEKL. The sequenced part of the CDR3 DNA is TGCGCCAGCAGCCAAGAGTGGGGACAGTCCAATGAAAAA. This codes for CASSQEWGQSNEK. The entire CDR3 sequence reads CASSQEWGQSNEKLFF.

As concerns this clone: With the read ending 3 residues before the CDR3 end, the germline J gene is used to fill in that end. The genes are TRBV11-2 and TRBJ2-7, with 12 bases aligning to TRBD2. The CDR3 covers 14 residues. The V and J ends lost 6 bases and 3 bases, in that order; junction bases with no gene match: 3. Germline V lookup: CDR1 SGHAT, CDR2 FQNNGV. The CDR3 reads CASRELAGGYEQYF. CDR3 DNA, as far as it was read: TGTGCCAGCAGGGAACTAGCGGGAGGCTACGAG.

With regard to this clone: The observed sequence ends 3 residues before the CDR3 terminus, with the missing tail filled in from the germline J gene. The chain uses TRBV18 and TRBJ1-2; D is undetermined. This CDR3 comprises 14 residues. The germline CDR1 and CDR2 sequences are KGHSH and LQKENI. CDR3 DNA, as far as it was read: TGTGCCAGCGCCCCGACTAGCGGGTCATACGAC. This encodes CASAPTSGSYD. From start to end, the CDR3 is CASAPTSGSYDYTF.

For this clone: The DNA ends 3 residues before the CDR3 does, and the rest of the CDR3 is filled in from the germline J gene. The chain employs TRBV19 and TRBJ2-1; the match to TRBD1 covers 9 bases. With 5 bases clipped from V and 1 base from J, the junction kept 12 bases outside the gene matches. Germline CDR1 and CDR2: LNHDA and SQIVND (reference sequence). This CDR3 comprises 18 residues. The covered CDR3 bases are TGTGCCAGTAGTTTTTACCCCCCGGACAGGGGATCCTACAATGAG. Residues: CASSFYPPDRGSYNE. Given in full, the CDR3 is CASSFYPPDRGSYNEQFF.

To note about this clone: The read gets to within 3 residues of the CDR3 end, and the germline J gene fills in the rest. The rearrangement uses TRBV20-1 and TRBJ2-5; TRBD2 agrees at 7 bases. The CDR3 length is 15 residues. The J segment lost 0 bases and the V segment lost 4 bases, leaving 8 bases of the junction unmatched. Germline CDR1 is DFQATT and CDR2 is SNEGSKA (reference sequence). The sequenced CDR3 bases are TGCAGTGCTATTAGGTTAGCGGGCGACCAAGAGACC. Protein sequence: CSAIRLAGDQET. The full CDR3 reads CSAIRLAGDQETQYF.

The sequenced CDR3 bases are TGTGCCAGCAGTTTGTACAGGGGTGCCTACGAG. This encodes CASSLYRGAYE. The entire CDR3 is CASSLYRGAYEQYF. The V and J genes are TRBV27 and TRBJ2-7; 7 bases line up with TRBD1. The read stops 3 residues short of the end of the CDR3; the missing end is completed from the germline J gene. CDR1 and CDR2 from the germline V gene are MNHEY and SMNVEV (reference sequence). The V segment lost 3 bases and the J segment 2 bases; nucleotides outside the gene matches: 4. This CDR3 has 14 residues.

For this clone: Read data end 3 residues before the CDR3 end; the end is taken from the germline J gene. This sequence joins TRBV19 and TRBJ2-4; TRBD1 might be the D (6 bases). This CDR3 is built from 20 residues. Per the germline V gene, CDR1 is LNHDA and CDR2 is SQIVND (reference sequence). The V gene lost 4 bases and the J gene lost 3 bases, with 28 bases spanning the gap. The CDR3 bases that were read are TGTGCCAGTAGTACCATAAGGGGCCTACAGGGAGAGAGGGGCAAAAACATT. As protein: CASSTIRGLQGERGKNI. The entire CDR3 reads CASSTIRGLQGERGKNIQYF.

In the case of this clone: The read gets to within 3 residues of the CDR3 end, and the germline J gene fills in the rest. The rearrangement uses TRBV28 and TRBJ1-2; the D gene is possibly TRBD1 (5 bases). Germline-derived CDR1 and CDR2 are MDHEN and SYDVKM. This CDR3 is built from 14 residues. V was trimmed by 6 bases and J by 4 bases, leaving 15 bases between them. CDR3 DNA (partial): TGTGCCAGCAGCCTCCCCGGGGGAGTCTATGGC. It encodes CASSLPGGVYG. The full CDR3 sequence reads CASSLPGGVYGYTF.

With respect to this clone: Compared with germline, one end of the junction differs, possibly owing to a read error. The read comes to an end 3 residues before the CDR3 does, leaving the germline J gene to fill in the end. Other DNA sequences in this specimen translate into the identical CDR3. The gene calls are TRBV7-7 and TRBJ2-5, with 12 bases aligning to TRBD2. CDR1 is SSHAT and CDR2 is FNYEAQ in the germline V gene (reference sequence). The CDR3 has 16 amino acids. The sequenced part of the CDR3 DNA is TGTGCTAGCAGCTTAGGACTAGCGGGATCTGGAGAGACC. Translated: CASSLGLAGSGET. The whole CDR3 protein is CASSLGLAGSGETQYF.

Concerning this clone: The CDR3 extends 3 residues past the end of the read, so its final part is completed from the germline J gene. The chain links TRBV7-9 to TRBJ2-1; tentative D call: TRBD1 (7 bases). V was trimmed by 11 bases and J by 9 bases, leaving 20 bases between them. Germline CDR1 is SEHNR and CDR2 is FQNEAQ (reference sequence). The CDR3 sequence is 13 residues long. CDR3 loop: CAGAGQTPSEQFF. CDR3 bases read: TGTGCCGGGGCGGGACAGACGCCTAGTGAG. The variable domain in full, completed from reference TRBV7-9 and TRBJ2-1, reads DTGVSQNPRHKITKRGQNVTFRCDPISEHNRLYWYRQTLGQGPEFLTYFQNEAQLEKSRLLSDRFSAERPKGSFSTLEIQRTEQGDSAMYLCAGAGQTPSEQFFGPGTRLTVL.

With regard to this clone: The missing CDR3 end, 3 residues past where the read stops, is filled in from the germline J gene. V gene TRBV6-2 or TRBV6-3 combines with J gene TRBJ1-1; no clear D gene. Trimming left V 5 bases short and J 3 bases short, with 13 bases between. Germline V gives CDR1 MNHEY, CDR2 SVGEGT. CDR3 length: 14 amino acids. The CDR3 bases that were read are TGTGCCAGCAGTCCCCCGGGGATTTACACTGAA. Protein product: CASSPPGIYTE. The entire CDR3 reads CASSPPGIYTEAFF.

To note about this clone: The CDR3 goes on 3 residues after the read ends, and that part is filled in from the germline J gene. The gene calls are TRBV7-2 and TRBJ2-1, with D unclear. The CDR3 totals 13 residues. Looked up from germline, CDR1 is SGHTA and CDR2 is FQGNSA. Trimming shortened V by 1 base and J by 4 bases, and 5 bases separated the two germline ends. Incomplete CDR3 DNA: TGTGCCAGCAGCTTAGAGGTATACAATGAG. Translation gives CASSLEVYNE. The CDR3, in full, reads CASSLEVYNEQFF.

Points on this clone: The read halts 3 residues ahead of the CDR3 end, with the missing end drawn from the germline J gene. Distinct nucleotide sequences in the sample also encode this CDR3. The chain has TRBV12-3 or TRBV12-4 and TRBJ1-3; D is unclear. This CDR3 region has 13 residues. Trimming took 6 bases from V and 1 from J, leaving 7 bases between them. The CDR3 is CASRQSSGNTIYF. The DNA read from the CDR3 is TGTGCCAGCAGACAGTCGTCTGGAAACACC.

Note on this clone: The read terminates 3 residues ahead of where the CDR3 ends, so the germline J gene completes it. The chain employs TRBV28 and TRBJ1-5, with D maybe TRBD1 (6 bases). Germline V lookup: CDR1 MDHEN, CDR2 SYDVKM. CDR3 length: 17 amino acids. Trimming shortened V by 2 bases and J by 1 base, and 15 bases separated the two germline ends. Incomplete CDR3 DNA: TGTGCCAGCAGTTTACCTAACAGGGTTCGGAGCAATCAGCCC. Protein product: CASSLPNRVRSNQP. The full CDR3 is CASSLPNRVRSNQPQHF.

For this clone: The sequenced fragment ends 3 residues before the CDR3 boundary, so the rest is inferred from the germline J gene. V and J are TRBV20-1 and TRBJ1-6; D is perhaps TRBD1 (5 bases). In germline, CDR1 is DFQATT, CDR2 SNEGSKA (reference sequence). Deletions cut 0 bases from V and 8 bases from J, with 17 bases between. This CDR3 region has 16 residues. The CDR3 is CSARDSRPRGDSPLHF. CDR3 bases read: TGCAGTGCTAGAGATAGTAGGCCACGGGGGGATTCACCC.

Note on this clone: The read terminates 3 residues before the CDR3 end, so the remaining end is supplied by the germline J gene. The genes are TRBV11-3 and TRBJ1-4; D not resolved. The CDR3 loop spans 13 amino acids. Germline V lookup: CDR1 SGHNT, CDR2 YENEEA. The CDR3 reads CASSLSFDSPLFF. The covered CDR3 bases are TGTGCCAGCAGCTTAAGCTTTGATTCACCA. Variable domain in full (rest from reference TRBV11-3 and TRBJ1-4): EAGVVQSPRYKIIEKKQPVAFWCNPISGHNTLYWYLQNLGQGPELLIRYENEEAVDDSQLPKDRFSAERLKGVDSTLKIQPAELGDSAVYLCASSLSFDSPLFFGSGTQLSVL.

Incomplete CDR3 DNA: TGTGCCAGCAGCTTCGTTCCCGGGGAG. It encodes CASSFVPGE. The CDR3, in full, reads CASSFVPGELFF. The chain combines TRBV11-1 with TRBJ2-2; the D is unclear. The observed sequence ends 3 residues before the CDR3 terminus, with the missing tail filled in from the germline J gene. Germline V gene lookup returns CDR1 SGHAT and CDR2 FQDESV (reference sequence). The V gene lost 3 bases and the J gene lost 6 bases, with 5 bases spanning the gap. The CDR3 covers 12 residues.

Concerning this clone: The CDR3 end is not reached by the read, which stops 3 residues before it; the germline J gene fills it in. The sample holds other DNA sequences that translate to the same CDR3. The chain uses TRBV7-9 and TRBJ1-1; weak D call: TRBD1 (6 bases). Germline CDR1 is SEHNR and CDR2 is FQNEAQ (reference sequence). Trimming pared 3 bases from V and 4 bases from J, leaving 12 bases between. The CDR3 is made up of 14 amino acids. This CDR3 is CASSFQLGGTEAFF. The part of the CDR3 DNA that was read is TGTGCCAGCAGCTTTCAATTAGGGGGCACTGAA.

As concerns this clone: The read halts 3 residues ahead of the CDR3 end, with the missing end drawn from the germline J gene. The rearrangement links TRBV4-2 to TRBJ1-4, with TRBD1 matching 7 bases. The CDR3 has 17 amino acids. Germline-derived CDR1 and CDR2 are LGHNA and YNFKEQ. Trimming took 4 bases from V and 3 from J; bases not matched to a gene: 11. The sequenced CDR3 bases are TGTGCCAGCAGCCTGACAGGGTGGGGTCCGGCTAATGAAAAA. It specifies CASSLTGWGPANEK. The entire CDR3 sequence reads CASSLTGWGPANEKLFF.